A selection of T cell receptor beta chains follows, all from one sample in a study of blood T cell repertoires in COVID-19. Assay used: immunoSEQ multiplex PCR; TCRdb lists only in-frame clones, some missing. The sample shows a few hundred thousand clones, 70% to 90% of them seen only once. What was sequenced was PBMCs or T cells enriched from blood (not recorded which). Receptors originate from a woman aged 40 to 50 with acute COVID-19. CDR3s include the opening cysteine and the closing phenylalanine or tryptophan. The D gene is left open where the match is weak. Size tells how often a clone was seen (once, few, many) or the class of an expanded clone, and some rows leave it out.

TRBV4-2	-	-	TRBJ1-1	CASSPIDTDTEAFF	TGTGCCAGCAGCCCTATTGACACGGACACTGAAGCTTTCTTT
TRBV6-5	-	-	TRBJ2-7	CASRGPLEYEQYF	TGTGCCAGCAGGGGGCCTTTAGAATACGAGCAGTACTTC
TRBV28	-	-	TRBJ1-4	CASSLGHTTNEKLFF	TGTGCCAGCAGTTTAGGACACACCACAAATGAAAAACTGTTTTTT
TRBV24-1	-	TRBD2	TRBJ2-2	CATSLARASGSTGELFF	TGTGCCACCAGTTTGGCCCGTGCTAGCGGGAGCACCGGGGAGCTGTTTTTT
TRBV19	-	-	TRBJ1-6	CASTPGGSPLHF	TGTGCCAGTACCCCCGGAGGGTCACCCCTCCACTTT
TRBV7-6	-	-	TRBJ2-1	CASSLVTGFGNEQFF	TGTGCCAGCAGCTTAGTTACAGGGTTTGGCAATGAGCAGTTCTTC
TRBV4-1	-	-	TRBJ1-3	CASSQPRQSGNTIYF	TGCGCCAGCAGCCAACCCAGACAGTCTGGAAACACCATATATTTT
TRBV3-1/TRBV3-2	once	TRBD2	TRBJ2-3	CASGAGDDTQYF	TGTGCCAGCGGAGCGGGAGACGATACGCAGTATTTT
TRBV19	many	-	TRBJ1-5	CASSAEGTPYQPQHF	TGTGCCAGTAGTGCGGAGGGGACCCCTTATCAGCCCCAGCATTTT
TRBV29-1	few	TRBD1	TRBJ2-7	CSVTGGSDEQYF	TGCAGCGTTACAGGGGGATCGGACGAGCAGTACTTC
TRBV11-1	few	TRBD2	TRBJ2-5	CASTREQGETQYF	TGTGCCAGCACGCGGGAGCAAGGAGAGACCCAGTACTTC
TRBV2	-	-	TRBJ1-6	CASSGGSFKASPLHF	TGTGCCAGCAGTGGAGGCAGTTTTAAGGCTTCACCCCTCCACTTT
TRBV6-5	-	-	TRBJ1-5	CASRTGWDQPQHF	TGTGCCAGCAGAACAGGGTGGGATCAGCCCCAGCATTTT
TRBV27	-	-	TRBJ2-1	CASSFDTNNEQFF	TGTGCCAGCAGTTTCGACACGAACAATGAGCAGTTCTTC
TRBV4-2	few	-	TRBJ2-1	CASSQEQHLGQFF	TGTGCCAGCAGCCAAGAGCAACATCTTGGGCAGTTCTTC
TRBV11-2	-	-	TRBJ1-3	CASSAYSGTLTESSTIYF	TGTGCCAGCAGCGCTTACTCCGGGACACTCACCGAGTCTAGCACCATATATTTT
TRBV6-2/TRBV6-3	-	TRBD2	TRBJ2-5	CASSYAGAQETQYF	TGTGCCAGCAGTTACGCGGGAGCCCAAGAGACCCAGTACTTC
TRBV4-1	-	-	TRBJ2-2	CASSQRELANTGELFF	TGCGCCAGCAGCCAACGGGAGCTGGCGAACACCGGGGAGCTGTTTTTT
TRBV28	-	TRBD2	TRBJ2-7	CASTPRGSGKVGEQYF	TGTGCCAGCACCCCGAGGGGTAGCGGGAAGGTGGGCGAGCAGTACTTC
TRBV5-1	-	TRBD2	TRBJ2-1	CASHSSGAYNEQFF	TGCGCCAGCCATTCTAGCGGGGCCTACAATGAGCAGTTCTTC
TRBV24-1	-	TRBD2	TRBJ2-1	CATSLSGSAREQFF	TGTGCCACCAGTCTTAGCGGGAGCGCAAGGGAGCAGTTCTTC
TRBV30	-	-	TRBJ1-5	CAWSVRGNSNQPQHF	TGTGCCTGGAGTGTAAGAGGAAATAGCAATCAGCCCCAGCATTTT
TRBV29-1	-	-	TRBJ2-7	CSVEDPSENSYEQYF	TGCAGCGTTGAAGATCCTAGCGAGAATTCCTACGAGCAGTACTTC
TRBV2	-	-	TRBJ2-3	CASSPGEGTDTQYF	TGTGCCAGCAGCCCGGGGGAGGGCACAGATACGCAGTATTTT
TRBV4-2	few	TRBD1	TRBJ1-6	CASRGQGWNSPLHF	TGTGCCAGCAGGGGACAGGGCTGGAATTCACCCCTCCACTTT
TRBV7-2	-	TRBD2	TRBJ2-7	CASSFGSSGMGEQYF	TGTGCCAGCAGCTTTGGGTCTAGCGGGATGGGCGAGCAGTACTTC
TRBV28	-	TRBD1	TRBJ1-1	CASSEPGQMNTEAFF	TGTGCCAGCAGCGAACCGGGACAGATGAACACTGAAGCTTTCTTT
TRBV29-1	-	TRBD2	TRBJ2-1	CSVEGGNYNEQFF	TGCAGCGTTGAGGGAGGGAACTACAATGAGCAGTTCTTC
TRBV3-1/TRBV3-2	few	TRBD1	TRBJ1-5	CASSRGTGNSNQPQHF	TGTGCCAGCAGCCGCGGGACAGGGAATAGCAATCAGCCCCAGCATTTT